These 5 T cell receptor beta chains came from one sample sequenced in a study of OX40 agonist ivuxolimab in advanced cancers. Sequencing was performed with immunoSEQ multiplex PCR; in TCRdb, only in-frame clones are kept and a portion is missing. The sample has 70,000 to 85,000 clones, 70% to 90% seen once; the top ten hold about 0.89%. The material was CD4+ or CD8+ T cells sorted from blood, obtained in a trial of the OX40 agonist ivuxolimab. These receptor sequences come from an adult with an advanced solid tumor such as melanoma, head and neck, liver or kidney cancer.

This clone was seen at least ten times. The rearrangement uses TRBV4-3 and TRBJ2-4; D unclear. V gave up 2 bases and J gave up 7 bases, with 9 bases separating them. Looked up from germline, CDR1 is LGHNA and CDR2 is YSLEER. The CDR3 length is 13 residues. This CDR3 is CASSQSTGNIQYF. For the CDR3, the DNA is TGCGCCAGCAGCCAATCGACCGGTAACATTCAGTACTTC.

J is TRBJ2-3 and V is TRBV2; 12 bases are shared with TRBD2. V was clipped by 3 bases and J by 3 bases; unmatched bases: 4. There are 16 residues in the CDR3. The germline CDR1 and CDR2 sequences are SNHLY and FYNNEI. The CDR3 DNA reads as TGTGCCAGCAGTGACCAGACTAGCGGGAGAACAGATACGCAGTATTTT. Translating gives CASSDQTSGRTDTQYF.

The rearrangement links TRBV7-2 to TRBJ2-7; 9 positions agree with TRBD1. The CDR3 spans 15 residues. CDR1 and CDR2 (germline): SGHTA, FQGNSA. Trimming cost V 1 base and J 3 bases; bases outside gene matches: 4. CDR3 bases: TGTGCCAGCAGCTTAGAACAGGGGGCGAGCTACGAGCAGTACTTC. Amino acids: CASSLEQGASYEQYF.

The chain links TRBV5-1 to TRBJ1-2; D ambiguous. V was shortened by 0 bases and J by 1 base, with 7 bases between the two germline ends. Germline lookup yields CDR1 SGHRS and CDR2 YFSETQ. This CDR3 has 14 amino acids. The CDR3 nucleotides read TGCGCCAGCAGCTTGGATTACCGTAACTATGGCTACACCTTC. It specifies CASSLDYRNYGYTF.

The rearrangement uses TRBV9 and TRBJ2-6; D is ambiguous. With 0 bases removed from V and 2 bases from J, the gap between germline ends came to 6 bases. The germline CDR1 and CDR2 sequences are SGDLS and YYNGEE. This CDR3 has 15 amino acids. CDR3 DNA sequence: TGTGCCAGCAGCGTAGAGGCAGCTGGGGCCAACGTCCTGACTTTC. Protein: CASSVEAAGANVLTF.